This note documents a single TCR beta chain sequence. The sample comes from a study of blood T cell repertoires in COVID-19. The overall study: Each recovered donor of Cohort 3 presented with two negative PCRs, clearance, or symptom resolution. T cells, B-cell-depleted T cells, or PBMCs supplied cDNA or gDNA.

This CDR3 region has 15 residues. Looked up from germline, CDR1 is SGHRS and CDR2 is YFSETQ. V gave up 2 bases and J gave up 6 bases, with 14 bases separating them. The protocol was immunoSEQ multiplex PCR, while the TCRdb copy is restricted to in-frame clones and leaves out a portion. The repertoire holds around 360,000 clones, 70% to 90% seen once, with less than 2.5% in the top ten. Those enrolled, adults aged about 18 to 89 years, came from roughly 22 US areas. Which cohort a participant joined came from the clinical history participants gave. This rearrangement joins TRBV5-1 to TRBJ2-2, with TRBD2 as a possible D gene (6 bases). The sequenced sample consisted of PBMCs or T cells enriched from blood (not recorded which). This TCR was sampled from a man aged 40-49 years in a cohort exposed to, infected with or recovered from COVID-19 (not recorded which). CDR3 protein: CASSLTTRQAGELFF. CDR3 bases: TGCGCCAGCAGCTTAACGACTAGGCAGGCCGGGGAGCTGTTTTTT.